This is a list of T cell receptor beta chains from one sample in a study of blood T cell repertoires in COVID-19. Data came from immunoSEQ multiplex PCR; TCRdb stores just in-frame clones and leaves some out. The sample holds under 85,000 clones, around 74% seen once. The sample was peripheral blood. The receptors were gathered from a human donor in a cohort sampled during active COVID-19. The CDR3 runs from the conserved cysteine through the conserved F or W. The D gene is left open where the match is weak. Clone size is not always given. Where it is, it says once, few, many or a class for expanded clones.

v_call	clone_size	d_call	j_call	cdr3_nt	cdr3_aa
TRBV19	few	TRBD2	TRBJ2-7	TGTGCCAATATCAGGCGACTAGCGGACTCCTACGAGCAGTACTTC	CANIRRLADSYEQYF
TRBV5-1	few	TRBD2	TRBJ2-2	TGCGCCAGCAGCTTGACTAGCGGGGAGCTCACCGGGGAGCTGTTTTTT	CASSLTSGELTGELFF
TRBV5-1	NA	TRBD1	TRBJ2-7	TGCGCCAGCAGCGTCACAGGGGCCGGGTACGAGCAGTACTTC	CASSVTGAGYEQYF
TRBV2	NA	TRBD2	TRBJ2-3	TGTGCCAGCAGCGAGACTAGCGGGGGCCCGAGTAGCACAGATACGCAGTATTTT	CASSETSGGPSSTDTQYF
TRBV4-1	NA	TRBD1	TRBJ2-7	TGCGCCAGCAGCCAACCGAATCCCGGGACAGGGAGGTACGAGCAGTACTTC	CASSQPNPGTGRYEQYF
TRBV9	NA	TRBD2	TRBJ2-2	TGTGCCAGCAGCGTAGAACACGGACTAGCGGGGGGGCTGAGCACCGGGGAGCTGTTTTTT	CASSVEHGLAGGLSTGELFF
TRBV11-3	few	TRBD1	TRBJ2-7	TGTGCCAGCAGCCGGGACAGGGGCGCCTACGAGCAGTACTTC	CASSRDRGAYEQYF
TRBV6-4	NA	NA	TRBJ1-1	TGTGCCAGCACCTTTTCTAGTGGAGCTTTCTTT	CASTFSSGAFF
TRBV5-4	many	TRBD2	TRBJ2-7	TGTGCCAGCAGCTTGGAGGCTAGCGGAGACGAGCAGTACTTC	CASSLEASGDEQYF
TRBV5-1	once	NA	TRBJ2-6	TGCGCCAGCAGCTTGGGTCTAGGTCCCTCCTCTGGGGCCAACGTCCTGACTTTC	CASSLGLGPSSGANVLTF
TRBV10-3	NA	TRBD1	TRBJ2-3	TGTGCCATCAGTGAACCCGGGACAGGGGGCTTAGATACGCAGTATTTT	CAISEPGTGGLDTQYF
TRBV6-6	NA	TRBD1	TRBJ1-5	TGTGCCAGCAGTCGACAGGGAATTGGCAATCAGCCCCAGCATTTT	CASSRQGIGNQPQHF
TRBV5-1	few	TRBD2	TRBJ2-7	TGCGCCAGCAGCTTACTAGCGGGCCCACACTACGAGCAGTACTTC	CASSLLAGPHYEQYF
TRBV5-1	few	NA	TRBJ2-5	TGCGCCAGCAGCCGGGCCGGGGGACAAGAGACCCAGTACTTC	CASSRAGGQETQYF
TRBV20-1	NA	TRBD1	TRBJ1-1	TGCAGTGCTAGTCCCGGGACAGGGGGGGGAACTGAAGCTTTCTTT	CSASPGTGGGTEAFF
TRBV4-3	NA	TRBD1	TRBJ1-5	TGCGCCAGCAGTCCAACCGGGACAGGGGGTGGGCAGCCCCAGCATTTT	CASSPTGTGGGQPQHF
TRBV27	NA	TRBD2	TRBJ2-7	TGTGCCAGCAGTTTATCCCTAGCGGGGGGTACCTACGAGCAGTACTTC	CASSLSLAGGTYEQYF
TRBV28	NA	TRBD1	TRBJ1-5	TGTGCCAGCAGGATGGATCGGACAGGGGCATCTCAGCCCCAGCATTTT	CASRMDRTGASQPQHF
TRBV7-9	NA	NA	TRBJ1-2	TGTGCCAGCAGCTTAGTCCGGAACTATGGCTACACCTTC	CASSLVRNYGYTF
TRBV2	NA	NA	TRBJ1-5	TGTGCCAGCAGCCCCAGGGAGGGACTCAAACAGCCCCAGCATTTT	CASSPREGLKQPQHF
TRBV9	NA	TRBD1	TRBJ2-1	TGTGCCAGCAGCGCCGGACAGGGGAATGAGCAGTTCTTC	CASSAGQGNEQFF
TRBV6-5	NA	TRBD1	TRBJ2-1	TGTGCCAGCAGAACAGGGGTCAATGAGCAGTTCTTC	CASRTGVNEQFF
TRBV29-1	NA	TRBD2	TRBJ2-1	TGCAGCGTTGAAGATAGGTCTAGCGGAGCATACAATGAGCAGTTCTTC	CSVEDRSSGAYNEQFF
TRBV6-5	NA	NA	TRBJ2-4	TGTGCCAGCAGGGCAGCCAAAAACATTCAGTACTTC	CASRAAKNIQYF
TRBV24-1	NA	TRBD1	TRBJ1-5	TGTGCCACCAGTGAGACAGGGAAGAGTTATCAGCCCCAGCATTTT	CATSETGKSYQPQHF
TRBV20-1	NA	TRBD2	TRBJ2-5	TGCAGTGCTAGTAGGCTAGCGGGGGCCCCCCAAGAGACCCAGTACTTC	CSASRLAGAPQETQYF
TRBV6-5	NA	NA	TRBJ2-1	TGTGCCAGCAGACTCTCATTGAGCTCCTACAATGAGCAGTTCTTC	CASRLSLSSYNEQFF
TRBV19	NA	TRBD2	TRBJ2-3	TGTGCCAGTAGTATTAGCGGGGGAGCGGCAGATACGCAGTATTTT	CASSISGGAADTQYF
TRBV5-1	NA	NA	TRBJ1-1	TGCGCCAGCAGCTTAGACAGTGTGAACACTGAAGCTTTCTTT	CASSLDSVNTEAFF
TRBV5-1	NA	TRBD2	TRBJ2-7	TGCGCCAGCAGCCCCTGGACTAGCGGGGGGCCAGAGCAGTACTTC	CASSPWTSGGPEQYF
TRBV3-1/TRBV3-2	NA	TRBD1	TRBJ1-2	TGTGCCAGCAGCCAGGATCCGGGACAGTGGAAGGGCTACACCTTC	CASSQDPGQWKGYTF
TRBV4-3	NA	NA	TRBJ2-7	TGCGCCAGCAGCCACAGAGAGGTAGGCTACGAGCAGTACTTC	CASSHREVGYEQYF
TRBV4-3	NA	TRBD1	TRBJ2-7	TGCGCCAGCAGCGCCCGACAGGGGCTCGAGCAGTACTTC	CASSARQGLEQYF
TRBV7-9	NA	NA	TRBJ2-1	TGTGCCAGCAGCTTAGGTGATCCTACCTACAATGAGCAGTTCTTC	CASSLGDPTYNEQFF
TRBV24-1	few	NA	TRBJ1-5	TGTGCCACCAGCCTCGGGGGCAATCAGCCCCAGCATTTT	CATSLGGNQPQHF
TRBV27	once	TRBD1	TRBJ2-7	TGTGCCAGCAGTTCTCTGGGACAGGGCATACGCGAGCAGTACTTC	CASSSLGQGIREQYF
TRBV28	NA	TRBD1	TRBJ2-7	TGTGCCAGCAGTTCGGGACAGACCTACGAGCAGTACTTC	CASSSGQTYEQYF
TRBV7-3	NA	NA	TRBJ1-6	TGTGCCAGCAGCTTAACTGCGGGGGGGGATTCACCCCTCCACTTT	CASSLTAGGDSPLHF
TRBV29-1	NA	TRBD1	TRBJ1-3	TGCAGCGCCCCGGACAGGGCCGGCTCTGGAAACACCATATATTTT	CSAPDRAGSGNTIYF
TRBV30	NA	NA	TRBJ2-5	TGTGCCTGGAGTGAGCGGGCAGCACGGGAGACCCAGTACTTC	CAWSERAARETQYF
TRBV28	NA	TRBD1	TRBJ2-7	TGTGCCAGCAGCACACCACGACAGGGCCCTCCCTACGAGCAGTACTTC	CASSTPRQGPPYEQYF
TRBV30	NA	TRBD1	TRBJ2-1	TGTGCCTGGAGGAGGACAGGGGGCAATGAGCAGTTCTTC	CAWRRTGGNEQFF
TRBV10-2	NA	TRBD2	TRBJ2-3	TGCGCCAGCAGTGAGCCGTGGGGGGGATCTAGCACAGATACGCAGTATTTT	CASSEPWGGSSTDTQYF
TRBV6-5	NA	TRBD2	TRBJ2-7	TGTGCCAGCAGTTACCTAGCGGGTGGGTACGAGCAGTACTTC	CASSYLAGGYEQYF
TRBV11-3	NA	NA	TRBJ2-6	TGTGCCAGCAGTCGCCGGGGGGCCAACGTCCTGACTTTC	CASSRRGANVLTF
TRBV19	NA	TRBD2	TRBJ2-3	TGTGCCAGTAGTATTCTAGCGGGGCAATCAGATACGCAGTATTTT	CASSILAGQSDTQYF
TRBV5-1	NA	TRBD1	TRBJ2-7	TGCGCCAGCAGCCCTTACCCGACAGGGCTCTACGAGCAGTACTTC	CASSPYPTGLYEQYF
TRBV5-1	NA	NA	TRBJ1-2	TGCGCCAGCAGGATAGAGAGGTTCGAGGGCTACACCTTC	CASRIERFEGYTF
TRBV19	NA	NA	TRBJ2-7	TGTGCCAGTAGTATCATAGTCAACTCCTACGAGCAGTACTTC	CASSIIVNSYEQYF
TRBV15	once	NA	TRBJ2-5	TGTGCCACCGAAAACTATGGGCGGGGCAAACAAGAGACCCAGTACTTC	CATENYGRGKQETQYF
TRBV5-1	few	TRBD1	TRBJ1-6	TGCGCCAGCAGCCTTGGACAGGGGGGCTCACCCCTCCACTTT	CASSLGQGGSPLHF
TRBV2	NA	TRBD1	TRBJ1-5	TGTGCCAGCAGTGGGACAGGGGGAATGCAGCCCCAGCATTTT	CASSGTGGMQPQHF
TRBV10-3	NA	NA	TRBJ1-1	TGTGCCATCAGTGAGAAATTTACGGGGACTGAAGCTTTCTTT	CAISEKFTGTEAFF